The clone carrying this TCR beta chain was counted a single time. The sample originates from a study of shared clonotypes between healthy human individuals. The donor population consisted of healthy HIV-negative adults with no recent acute infections or vaccinations. Within Nashville, Tennessee resided all donors, each a Caucasian adult. Some clones are missing from TCRdb's copy, which holds only in-frame ones; the method was immunoSEQ multiplex PCR. The top ten hold around 0.15% of the sample, which has about 2.4 million clones, just over 90% seen once. This CDR3 contains 18 residues. V shed 4 bases and J shed 7 bases, with 25 bases lying between them. CDR1 is LNHDA and CDR2 is SQIVND in the germline V gene (reference sequence).

The chain couples TRBV19 to TRBJ2-2; either TRBD1 or TRBD2 may supply D (5 bases each). This receptor was identified in a man aged 18-30 years in good health. Specimen: naive CD4+ T cells sorted from blood. Subset noted: CD45RA+ positively selected. This CDR3 reads CASSSWGLSDRRSGELFF. The CDR3 nucleotides are TGTGCCAGTAGTAGTTGGGGGTTATCAGACAGACGGAGCGGGGAGCTGTTTTTT.